Listed below are T cell receptor beta chains from one sample, sequenced in a study of shared clonotypes between healthy human individuals. Sequenced by immunoSEQ multiplex PCR; TCRdb stores in-frame clones only, minus some. The sample has approximately 1.4 million clones, approximately 98% seen once. The sequencing input was naive CD4+ T cells sorted from blood. These receptors came from a man between 25 and 39 years old in good health. The CDR3 runs from the conserved cysteine through the conserved F or W. A D gene is named only where the DNA matches it firmly. Clone size is not always given. Where it is, it says once, few, many or a class for expanded clones.

>TRBJ2-7|TRBV10-3|NA|NA
CAIRLVGTNEQYF
TGTGCCATCCGACTAGTTGGAACGAACGAGCAGTACTTC
>TRBJ2-7|TRBV21-1|NA|NA
CASSSRDGQPTYEQYF
TGTGCCAGCAGCTCCCGGGACGGACAACCCACCTACGAGCAGTACTTC
>TRBJ1-2|TRBV6-1|NA|NA
CASSERTFITYGYTF
TGTGCCAGCAGTGAACGAACCTTTATTACCTATGGCTACACCTTC
>TRBJ2-3|TRBV7-6|NA|NA
CASSPSRSTDTQYF
TGTGCCAGCAGCCCCAGCCGATCGACAGATACGCAGTATTTT
>TRBJ2-2|TRBV9|TRBD1|once
CASSVGQGPGELFF
TGTGCCAGCAGCGTAGGACAGGGCCCCGGGGAGCTGTTTTTT
>TRBJ1-1|TRBV18|TRBD1|NA
CASSPDRYTEAFF
TGTGCCAGCTCACCGGACAGGTACACTGAAGCTTTCTTT
>TRBJ1-2|TRBV5-6|TRBD1|NA
CASSLNWDSYGYTF
TGTGCCAGCAGCTTGAATTGGGACAGCTATGGCTACACCTTC
>TRBJ1-3|TRBV6-5|NA|NA
CASTTDRHLGNTIYF
TGTGCCAGCACTACCGACAGACACCTTGGAAACACCATATATTTT
>TRBJ2-1|TRBV30|TRBD2|NA
CAWKLAVLDEQFF
TGTGCCTGGAAGCTAGCGGTGTTGGATGAGCAGTTCTTC
>TRBJ2-1|TRBV4-1|TRBD2|NA
CASSPDAAGTYNEQFF
TGCGCCAGCAGCCCCGACGCAGCGGGGACCTACAATGAGCAGTTCTTC
>TRBJ2-7|TRBV19|TRBD1|NA
CASSIDTAGTGDTYEQYF
TGTGCCAGTAGTATAGATACAGCGGGGACAGGGGACACCTACGAGCAGTACTTC
>TRBJ2-7|TRBV11-3|NA|NA
CASSLPLLGKRSSYEQYF
TGTGCCAGCAGCCTCCCCCTGCTGGGGAAGAGGAGCTCCTACGAGCAGTACTTC
>TRBJ1-3|TRBV7-9|NA|once
CASSLSRGNTIYF
TGTGCCAGCAGCTTATCCAGGGGAAACACCATATATTTT
>TRBJ2-7|TRBV6-1|TRBD1|once
CASSDPMGGTGTPLRQYF
TGTGCCAGCAGTGACCCCATGGGCGGGACAGGAACTCCCTTACGGCAGTACTTC
>TRBJ2-4|TRBV11-2|TRBD2|once
CASSSHGTSGREGKNIQYF
TGTGCCAGCAGCTCCCACGGGACTAGCGGGAGGGAGGGCAAAAACATTCAGTACTTC
>TRBJ2-2|TRBV28|TRBD2|NA
CASGRLARGELFF
TGTGCCAGCGGGAGACTAGCGCGCGGGGAGCTGTTTTTT
>TRBJ1-2|TRBV27|TRBD1|NA
CASSLSIGTGYGYTF
TGTGCCAGCAGTTTATCGATTGGGACAGGTTATGGCTACACCTTC
>TRBJ2-7|TRBV6-5|TRBD1|NA
CASRYPGTGTYEQYF
TGTGCCAGCAGATATCCCGGGACAGGGACCTACGAGCAGTACTTC
>TRBJ1-2|TRBV5-4|NA|NA
CASSTSFSSLGYTF
TGTGCCAGCAGCACTAGCTTCAGTTCATTAGGCTACACCTTC
>TRBJ2-7|TRBV13|TRBD2|NA
CASSLELAGGPDEQYF
TGTGCCAGCAGCTTAGAACTAGCGGGAGGGCCGGACGAGCAGTACTTC
>TRBJ1-3|TRBV29-1|NA|NA
CSVGKETGNTIYF
TGCAGCGTTGGTAAGGAAACTGGAAACACCATATATTTT
>TRBJ2-5|TRBV5-5|NA|NA
CASSFSGVEGETQYF
TGTGCCAGCAGCTTTTCAGGGGTAGAGGGAGAGACCCAGTACTTC
>TRBJ2-7|TRBV19|NA|NA
CASRDKRGEQYF
TGTGCCAGCCGGGACAAAAGGGGCGAGCAGTACTTC